The entry below describes one TCR beta chain. What it binds is not known. Thawed PBMCs were FACS-sorted into unstimulated CD4+CD25+CD127- regulatory T cells, CD4+CD25- non-regulatory cells, CD4 and CD8 cells. This sample was taken from a study of Tregs in tolerant kidney transplant recipients. Study findings and constraints: Activated donor B cell expansion appeared to reveal the most relevant donor-specific TCRbeta repertoire.

The CDR3 loop spans 17 amino acids. Trimming removed 5 bases from V and 0 bases from J, with 17 bases in between. The V gene's germline CDR1 is MNHEY and CDR2 SMNVEV (reference sequence). Sequencing used immunoSEQ multiplex PCR; TCRdb keeps in-frame clones, though not all of them. The repertoire holds about 240,000 clones, roughly four fifths seen once, with less than 0.75% in the top ten. Sequencing was done on a sample of CD4+ T cells from blood. This TCR was sampled from a human donor in good health. V is TRBV27 and J is TRBJ1-5; no definite D call. The CDR3 sequence is CASSTLLAGYSNQPQHF. The CDR3 DNA follows: TGTGCCAGCAGTACCTTGTTAGCCGGTTATAGCAATCAGCCCCAGCATTTT.